This T cell receptor beta chain came from a study of T cell repertoires in cytomegalovirus infection (dated by TCRdb to about 2019). Background on the whole study: The peptide stimulations were aimed at well-studied HLA-B-restricted epitopes as well as recently identified HLA-C-restricted CMV epitopes, whose presentation resists viral immunomodulation. The HLA type of each donor mattered for the analysis, because public TCR beta signatures pointed to carriage of CMV infection along with the matching HLA type.

TCRdb records Illumina HiSeq 1500 as the sequencer. TCRdb passed the public sequencing reads through fastp at Q25 and MiXCR, retaining productive beta sequences. Rows with a matching CDR3 protein are joined into one entry that keeps the most common DNA and genes. This sample lists under 850,000 distinct CDR3 sequences; around 35% were detected once. The top ten hold 18% of the sample. The table lists this clonotype with many counts. Its specific antigen is unknown. It has no much larger one-base neighbor in the sample; base qualities were not kept. Interpreted using the paper, the treatment or condition label stands for: in vitro stimulation with specific CMV peptide epitopes to enrich CMV-specific T cells. The investigation overall reported the following: In both this cohort and an independent cohort of a few hundred donors, the cumulative frequency of public TCR beta family members distinguished carriers of CMV infection plus the relevant HLA type. The ex vivo response was dominated by HLA-C-restricted CMV-specific TCR beta clonotypes, which also provided the single most frequent clonotype in two of eight donors.

The receptor was isolated from a human donor in good health (CMV status not recorded). Some clones in this sample may be carry-over from other donors' samples. The sample in question was cultured PBMCs, obtained from culture after CMV antigen stimulation.

The base sequence is TGTGCCAGCAGCTTAGGACCCCCGGGTCCCCTCCACTTT. Translated, this is CASSLGPPGPLHF. Recombination joined TRBV7-2 with TRBJ1-6, with the D gene call left open. From the cysteine through the phenylalanine, the CDR3 covers 13 amino acids. The kept DNA is CDR3 alone, 39 bases in frame from the first base. V lost 1 base and J lost 13 bases; the stretch between them is 11 bases long. Taken from the germline V gene, the CDR1 and CDR2 loops are SGHTA and FQGNSA.